This T cell receptor beta chain appears in the sequencing data of a study of beta chain features in type 1 diabetes. Whole-study results and caveats: Significant though moderate, a shortening of TCRB CDR3s appeared in all four CD4+ subsets of Type 1 diabetes patients.

Sequencing targeted expressed TCRB transcripts, as all isolated RNA had been reverse transcribed. Generated by immunoSEQ multiplex PCR, the TCRdb table keeps only in-frame clones and is missing some. The table includes about 700,000 clones, roughly an eighth detected once. Germline V gives CDR1 GTSNPN, CDR2 SVGIG (reference sequence). V lost 8 bases and J lost 0, with 14 bases in between. This CDR3 contains 15 residues. There are a few counts of this clone. Its antigen is undetermined. The receptor comes from a man younger than 35 with type 1 diabetes. The sequencing input was naive CD4+ T cells from blood. The rearrangement uses TRBV30 and TRBJ1-6, with D unresolved. This CDR3 is CALAVGSSYNSPLHF. The CDR3 nucleotides read TGTGCCCTGGCCGTTGGGAGCTCCTATAATTCACCCCTCCACTTT.